This TCR beta chain was documented in a study of cytotoxic CD8 clonotypes in ibrutinib-treated CLL. Study background: Researchers reported ten to twelve relapsed/refractory and some 14 treatment-naive patients, around 17 of them IGHV unmutated. Response sampling came at median approximately a year of treatment, ranging roughly 6 to 36 months. On average, more than 80,000 productive rearrangements and 260,000 or so productive templates per sample.

Per germline, CDR1 MNHEY and CDR2 SVGAGI. The CDR3 has 11 amino acids. Trimming took off 7 bases at V and 3 bases at J, with 7 bases between the two ends. Findings and caveats of the study: Clonality increased at ibrutinib response and stayed stable in sustained remission. At progression, however, it fell back toward baseline.

The method was immunoSEQ multiplex PCR; TCRdb's version includes in-frame clones alone and lacks a portion of them. The sample holds over 120,000 clones; around 81% are singletons and the top ten take roughly 7.2%. Details on this clone: Antigen unknown.

This receptor was identified in a human donor with chronic lymphocytic leukemia. The chain combines TRBV6-5 with TRBJ2-7; D is unresolved. The source material was PBMCs, sampled after 36 months of ibrutinib treatment. The CDR3 loop reads CASTRGYEQYF. CDR3 DNA sequence: TGTGCCAGCACCCGCGGCTACGAGCAGTACTTC.